Presented here are 21 T cell receptor beta chains from one specimen sequenced in a study of immune evolution from preneoplasia to lung adenocarcinoma. This table comes from immunoSEQ multiplex PCR, and its TCRdb copy is limited to in-frame clones, with some not included. The data show 9,500 to 15,000 clones, under 90% seen once. The specimen sequenced was FFPE tissue from an adenomatous hyperplasia lung lesion. As for subset: atypical adenomatous hyperplasia (AAH), lung preneoplasia. The receptor set was obtained from a person between 45 and 75 years old with lung adenocarcinoma.

CDR3 protein: CASSIKDTQYF. CDR3 nucleotide sequence: TGCGCCAGCAGTATCAAAGATACGCAGTATTTT. The rearrangement links TRBV5-1 to TRBJ2-3; D is unresolved. The V and J ends lost 5 bases and 5 bases respectively, with 6 bases between them. CDR1 SGHRS and CDR2 YFSETQ come from the germline V gene. CDR3 length: 11 amino acids.

This chain links TRBV6-1 with TRBJ2-1, with TRBD2 identical over 13 bases. The V segment lost 4 bases and the J segment 1 base; nucleotides outside the gene matches: 10. This CDR3 contains 19 residues. Looked up from germline, CDR1 is MNHNS and CDR2 is SASEGT. CDR3 residues: CASSARTSGSRGSYNEQFF. Written as DNA, the CDR3 is TGTGCCAGCAGTGCCCGGACTAGCGGGAGCCGGGGATCCTACAATGAGCAGTTCTTC.

The rearrangement links TRBV9 to TRBJ1-1; D remains unclear. Germline CDR1 and CDR2: SGDLS and YYNGEE. V was trimmed by 0 bases and J by 0 bases, leaving 12 bases between them. The CDR3 sequence is 16 residues long. CDR3 in amino acids: CASSVGPDLMNTEAFF. DNA of the CDR3: TGTGCCAGCAGCGTAGGTCCAGATCTCATGAACACTGAAGCTTTCTTT.

This clone was recorded only once. The chain joins TRBV5-4 to TRBJ2-7; D perhaps matches TRBD2 (5 bases). Per germline, CDR1 SGHNT and CDR2 YYREEE (reference sequence). The CDR3 is made up of 13 amino acids. Trimming stripped 2 bases from V and 6 bases from J, with 12 bases between. The CDR3 loop is CASSLGGIIEQYF. CDR3 DNA sequence: TGTGCCAGCAGCTTAGGAGGTATTATCGAGCAGTACTTC.

V is TRBV7-9 and J is TRBJ2-5, with 11 bases lining up with TRBD2. CDR1 is SEHNR and CDR2 is FQNEAQ in the germline V gene (reference sequence). Trimming at V came to 4 bases and at J to 6 bases, leaving 4 bases not matched to a gene. The CDR3 runs to 14 residues. CDR3 amino acids: CASSSSSGRKTQYF. Here the CDR3 DNA reads TGTGCCAGCAGCTCCTCTAGCGGGAGGAAGACCCAGTACTTC.

In its sample, this clone was seen once. The CDR3 nucleotides are TGTGCCAGTAGTATTCTAGCGACGAGTTACGAGCAGTACTTC. Translating gives CASSILATSYEQYF. The chain combines TRBV19 with TRBJ2-7, with a weak D call TRBD2 (6 bases). Trimming cost V 3 bases and J 4 bases, with 13 bases left between them. CDR1 is LNHDA, CDR2 SQIVND, per germline (reference sequence). This CDR3 comprises 14 residues.

The chain employs TRBV30 and TRBJ2-6, with no clear D. The V and J ends lost 0 bases and 4 bases respectively, with 10 bases between them. The V gene's germline CDR1 is GTSNPN and CDR2 SVGIG (reference sequence). The CDR3 consists of 15 residues. Written as DNA, the CDR3 is TGTGCCTGGAGTGTAACTCGAATCGGGGCCAACGTCCTGACTTTC. Protein: CAWSVTRIGANVLTF.

V is TRBV6-1 and J is TRBJ2-7; TRBD2 aligns across 7 bases. V was clipped by 6 bases and J by 1 base; unmatched bases: 6. The CDR3 length is 14 residues. The germline V gene has CDR1 MNHNS and CDR2 SASEGT. The CDR3 sequence: CASSPRGESYEQYF. CDR3 sequence (DNA): TGTGCCAGCAGCCCTCGGGGGGAGTCCTACGAGCAGTACTTC.

The CDR3 nucleotides read TGTGCCAGCAGCTCAGGAGTCGGAGAGCAGTACTTC. Protein product: CASSSGVGEQYF. The rearrangement uses TRBV5-4 and TRBJ2-7, with D unclear. Germline V gene data show CDR1 as SGHNT and CDR2 as YYREEE (reference sequence). Trimming shortened V by 3 bases and J by 7 bases, and 11 bases separated the two germline ends. The CDR3 has 12 amino acids.

The chain combines TRBV7-9 with TRBJ2-7; TRBD1 matches 10 bases. The trim removed 6 bases at V and 2 bases at J, leaving 7 bases unmatched. The CDR3 loop spans 15 amino acids. From germline, CDR1 is SEHNR and CDR2 FQNEAQ (reference sequence). CDR3 DNA: TGTGCCAGCAGTTCCGGGACAGGGGCCCCCTACGAGCAGTACTTC. Protein sequence: CASSSGTGAPYEQYF.

The genes are TRBV5-6 and TRBJ1-5, with TRBD1 matching 8 bases. Per germline, CDR1 SGHDT and CDR2 YYEEEE. This CDR3 region has 14 residues. V gave up 4 bases and J gave up 7 bases; unmatched junction bases: 7. CDR3 protein: CASSPGQGQQPQHF. CDR3 bases: TGTGCCAGCAGCCCCGGACAGGGTCAGCAGCCCCAGCATTTT.

This clone was seen once. The chain has TRBV2 and TRBJ1-5; no definite D call. CDR1 SNHLY and CDR2 FYNNEI come from the germline V gene. Trimming took off 0 bases at V and 11 bases at J, with 17 bases between the two ends. The CDR3 consists of 15 residues. The CDR3 spells CASSEALGGLEAQHF. In nucleotides, the CDR3 is TGTGCCAGCAGTGAAGCGCTTGGCGGTCTAGAAGCCCAGCATTTT. Based on the CDR3 plus reference TRBV2 and TRBJ1-5, the full variable domain is EPEVTQTPSHQVTQMGQEVILRCVPISNHLYFYWYRQILGQKVEFLVSFYNNEISEKSEIFDDQFSVERPDGSNFTLKIRSTKLEDSAMYFCASSEALGGLEAQHFGDGTRLSIL.

The V call is TRBV2, the J call TRBJ2-3; D is perhaps TRBD2 (5 bases). Trimming took off 8 bases at V and 2 bases at J, with 8 bases between the two ends. This CDR3 is built from 12 residues. Germline V gene lookup returns CDR1 SNHLY and CDR2 FYNNEI. Here the CDR3 DNA reads TGTGCCAGCGCTAGCCTCACAGATACGCAGTATTTT. This gives the protein CASASLTDTQYF. Full variable domain (outside the CDR3, taken from reference TRBV2 and TRBJ2-3): EPEVTQTPSHQVTQMGQEVILRCVPISNHLYFYWYRQILGQKVEFLVSFYNNEISEKSEIFDDQFSVERPDGSNFTLKIRSTKLEDSAMYFCASASLTDTQYFGPGTRLTVL.

The chain joins TRBV7-9 to TRBJ2-7; no clear D. This CDR3 comprises 14 residues. V was cut by 3 bases and J by 6 bases, with 15 bases left in between. The V gene's germline CDR1 is SEHNR and CDR2 FQNEAQ (reference sequence). Here the CDR3 DNA reads TGTGCCAGCAGCTTTTTCGGGCCCCCAAGCGAGCAGTACTTC. This gives the protein CASSFFGPPSEQYF.

The J gene is TRBJ1-2, the V gene TRBV7-8, with no clear D. The CDR3 is made up of 13 amino acids. Between the trimmed V and J ends, which lost 5 bases and 8 bases, there was a span of 15 bases. Germline CDR1 reads SGHVS; CDR2 reads FQNEAQ. CDR3: CASSPREMGGYTF. For the CDR3, the DNA is TGTGCCAGCAGCCCGCGCGAAATGGGGGGCTACACCTTC.

The J gene is TRBJ1-1, the V gene TRBV29-1; no firm D call. This CDR3 contains 11 residues. V was pared by 7 bases and J by 4 bases, with 10 bases between. Germline lookup yields CDR1 SQVTM and CDR2 ANQGSEA. Here the CDR3 reads CSATHFTEAFF. CDR3 in DNA: TGCAGCGCCACCCATTTCACTGAAGCTTTCTTT.

The chain has TRBV2 and TRBJ2-3; D ambiguous. Deletions cut 7 bases from V and 2 bases from J, with 13 bases between. The germline CDR1 and CDR2 sequences are SNHLY and FYNNEI. The CDR3 sequence is 14 residues long. CDR3 sequence (DNA): TGTGCCAGCATGAAGGGCTCCCACACAGATACGCAGTATTTT. Protein: CASMKGSHTDTQYF.

J is TRBJ2-3 and V is TRBV25-1; TRBD1 might be the D (5 bases). Trimming took 6 bases from V and 11 from J, leaving 12 bases between them. Per germline, CDR1 MGHDK and CDR2 SYGVNS. The CDR3 sequence is 11 residues long. The CDR3 here is CASRARVMQYF. In nucleotides, the CDR3 is TGTGCCAGCAGAGCCAGGGTAATGCAGTATTTT.

The chain has TRBV28 and TRBJ2-2; TRBD1 matches at 9 bases. The germline V gene has CDR1 MDHEN and CDR2 SYDVKM. V trimming: 8 bases; J trimming: 5 bases; junction bases outside the gene matches: 9. The CDR3 length is 15 residues. In nucleotides, the CDR3 is TGTGCCAGCCAAATGACGGGACAGGGTACCGGGGAGCTGTTTTTT. It specifies CASQMTGQGTGELFF.

This clone was counted only a few times. The chain uses TRBV19 and TRBJ1-1; the match to TRBD1 covers 7 bases. V lost 5 bases to trimming and J lost 4 bases; unmatched junction nucleotides: 1. The CDR3 has 12 amino acids. Germline assignment: CDR1 LNHDA and CDR2 SQIVND (reference sequence). The CDR3: CASSRTGTEAFF. DNA for the CDR3: TGTGCCAGTAGTCGGACAGGCACTGAAGCTTTCTTT.

This chain connects TRBV19 to TRBJ1-2; D gene uncertain. Per the germline V gene, CDR1 is LNHDA and CDR2 is SQIVND (reference sequence). CDR3 length: 13 residues. Trimming stripped 6 bases from V and 0 bases from J, with 8 bases between. CDR3 protein: CASRAGANYGYTF. The CDR3 region has the DNA TGTGCCAGTAGGGCGGGAGCTAACTATGGCTACACCTTC.